This entry lists 30 T cell receptor beta chains sequenced from one sample in a study of CD8 T cells in Susac syndrome. When the RNA was reverse transcribed, random hexamers were used with an input of about 0.45 to 1 ug. TCRdb used MiXCR to reprocess the immunoSEQ multiplex PCR reads, holding one entry per CDR3 protein. Among 120,000 to 150,000 distinct CDR3 sequences listed, around 94% were seen once. The sample taken for sequencing was CD4+ T cells from PBMCs. The receptors here all came from a human donor in good health.

The chain employs TRBV7-9 and TRBJ2-7, with D hard to call. CDR1 is SEHNR, CDR2 FQNEAQ, per germline (reference sequence). The CDR3 contains 15 residues. Trimming pared 1 base from V and 3 bases from J, leaving 13 bases between. CDR3 coding DNA: TGTGCCAGCAGCTTAGGCACCGGACCACACTACGAGCAGTACTTC. Amino acid sequence: CASSLGTGPHYEQYF.

This chain uses TRBV19 with TRBJ2-2; 12 positions match TRBD2. The germline CDR1 and CDR2 sequences are LNHDA and SQIVND (reference sequence). The CDR3 sequence is 19 residues long. J gave up 6 bases and V 1 base, and 12 bases lay outside the gene matches. This CDR3 is CASSIGGLAGFFPPGELFF. In DNA, the CDR3 is TGTGCCAGTAGTATAGGAGGACTAGCGGGATTCTTCCCCCCCGGGGAGCTGTTTTTT.

The chain employs TRBV7-2 and TRBJ2-1; 9 nucleotides agree with TRBD2. The CDR3 contains 17 residues. The V gene's germline CDR1 is SGHTA and CDR2 FQGNSA. V shed 0 bases, J shed 5 bases, and the junction held 8 bases outside the gene matches. CDR3 region: CASSLASGASGDNEQFF. CDR3 in DNA: TGTGCCAGCAGCTTAGCGTCCGGAGCTAGCGGGGACAATGAGCAGTTCTTC.

The chain carries TRBV7-9 and TRBJ1-4; 9 positions agree with TRBD1. J gave up 2 bases and V 5 bases, and 3 bases lay outside the gene matches. Germline CDR1 reads SEHNR; CDR2 reads FQNEAQ (reference sequence). This CDR3 is built from 15 residues. CDR3 sequence reads: CASSTGGATNEKLFF. The CDR3 nucleotides read TGTGCCAGCAGCACAGGGGGCGCGACTAATGAAAAACTGTTTTTT. Full variable domain (remainder filled in from reference TRBV7-9 and TRBJ1-4): DTGVSQNPRHKITKRGQNVTFRCDPISEHNRLYWYRQTLGQGPEFLTYFQNEAQLEKSRLLSDRFSAERPKGSFSTLEIQRTEQGDSAMYLCASSTGGATNEKLFFGSGTQLSVL.

The chain carries TRBV11-2 and TRBJ1-1, with D perhaps matching TRBD1 (6 bases). This CDR3 is built from 14 residues. The V end lost 5 bases, the J end lost 6 bases, and 16 bases lay between the germline ends. Per germline, CDR1 SGHAT and CDR2 FQNNGV. CDR3 protein: CASSKLAGGAEAFF. In nucleotides, the CDR3 is TGTGCCAGCAGCAAACTGGCCGGGGGCGCTGAAGCTTTCTTT.

Remarks on this clonotype: At one of its ends the junction is not consistent with the germline gene, which may arise from a read error. The V and J genes are TRBV3-1 and TRBJ2-1, with no clear D. The CDR3 has 13 residues. CDR1 and CDR2 from the germline V gene are LGHDT and YNNKEL (reference sequence). Here the CDR3 DNA reads TGTGCCAGCAGCCAAGAAATTCCCCTTTATTACGCCTTC. Translation: CASSQEIPLYYAF.

This chain uses TRBV20-1 with TRBJ1-3; 7 bases line up with TRBD1. The CDR3 is 14 residues long. Trimming took 3 bases from V and 0 from J; bases not matched to a gene: 2. Per germline, CDR1 DFQATT and CDR2 SNEGSKA (reference sequence). Written as DNA, the CDR3 is TGCAGTGCTAGGACAGGGAACTCTGGAAACACCATATATTTT. This encodes CSARTGNSGNTIYF.

This chain links TRBV28 with TRBJ2-1; tentatively, D is TRBD2 (5 bases). Trimming took off 3 bases at V and 9 bases at J, with 18 bases between the two ends. CDR3 length equals 15 residues. The germline V gene has CDR1 MDHEN and CDR2 SYDVKM. This CDR3 reads CASSFGGPRGSEQFF. In nucleotides, the CDR3 is TGTGCCAGCAGTTTTGGCGGCCCCCGAGGGAGTGAGCAGTTCTTC.

The rearrangement uses TRBV29-1 and TRBJ1-1, with a weak D call TRBD1 (5 bases). Germline V lookup: CDR1 SQVTM, CDR2 ANQGSEA. Trimming shortened V by 2 bases and J by 11 bases, and 12 bases separated the two germline ends. This CDR3 has 11 amino acids. This CDR3 is CSVEFGTRAFF. The CDR3, as DNA: TGCAGCGTTGAATTCGGGACTAGGGCTTTCTTT.

V and J are TRBV18 and TRBJ2-5; TRBD2 aligns across 9 bases. CDR1 KGHSH and CDR2 LQKENI come from the germline V gene. This CDR3 is 15 amino acids long. V shed 2 bases, J shed 4 bases, and the junction held 5 bases outside the gene matches. This chain's CDR3 is CASSPSGTSLETQYF. CDR3 in DNA: TGTGCCAGCTCACCATCCGGGACTAGCTTAGAGACCCAGTACTTC.

V gene TRBV27 combines with J gene TRBJ1-1; D is unresolved. Germline assignment: CDR1 MNHEY and CDR2 SMNVEV (reference sequence). The CDR3 is 14 amino acids. The V and J ends lost 6 bases and 0 bases respectively, with 11 bases between them. CDR3 sequence: CASSPEFMNTEAFF. CDR3 nucleotide sequence: TGTGCCAGCAGCCCTGAATTCATGAACACTGAAGCTTTCTTT.

The chain has TRBV2 and TRBJ2-2; 9 nucleotides align to TRBD2. J gave up 3 bases and V 5 bases, and 4 bases lay outside the gene matches. Per germline, CDR1 SNHLY and CDR2 FYNNEI. This CDR3 comprises 15 residues. The CDR3 here is CASSSSGTYTGELFF. CDR3 sequence (DNA): TGTGCCAGCAGTTCTAGCGGGACATACACCGGGGAGCTGTTTTTT. Full variable domain (missing parts from reference TRBV2 and TRBJ2-2): EPEVTQTPSHQVTQMGQEVILRCVPISNHLYFYWYRQILGQKVEFLVSFYNNEISEKSEIFDDQFSVERPDGSNFTLKIRSTKLEDSAMYFCASSSSGTYTGELFFGEGSRLTVL.

J is TRBJ2-7 and V is TRBV10-3; 7 bases align to TRBD1. Germline-derived CDR1 and CDR2 are ENHRY and SYGVKD. There are 12 residues in the CDR3. V lost 4 bases to trimming and J lost 3 bases; unmatched junction nucleotides: 0. CDR3 sequence: CAISAGGYEQYF. The CDR3 nucleotides are TGTGCCATCAGTGCAGGGGGCTACGAGCAGTACTTC.

The chain has TRBV2 and TRBJ1-5, with 12 bases identical to TRBD1. This CDR3 has 18 amino acids. Germline V gene data show CDR1 as SNHLY and CDR2 as FYNNEI. With V trimmed by 5 bases and J by 7 bases, 15 bases remained unmatched. The CDR3 spells CASSLTPGQGAGGQPQHF. The DNA of the CDR3 is TGTGCCAGCAGTCTCACCCCGGGACAGGGGGCAGGCGGACAGCCCCAGCATTTT.

The rearrangement links TRBV2 to TRBJ2-1; D uncertain. Trimming took 4 bases from V and 5 from J, leaving 12 bases between them. Germline V gene data show CDR1 as SNHLY and CDR2 as FYNNEI. CDR3 length equals 14 residues. CDR3 in amino acids: CASSVAPYDNEQFF. DNA of the CDR3: TGTGCCAGCAGTGTCGCACCCTACGACAATGAGCAGTTCTTC.

This clonotype was picked up one time. V gene TRBV5-1 combines with J gene TRBJ2-1, with D perhaps TRBD1 (6 bases). Germline loops: CDR1 SGHRS, CDR2 YFSETQ. Deletions cut 5 bases from V and 1 base from J, with 13 bases between. This CDR3 comprises 15 residues. For the CDR3, the DNA is TGCGCCAGCAGTCCAGGGGTTGGGTCCTACAATGAGCAGTTCTTC. Translating gives CASSPGVGSYNEQFF.

The rearrangement links TRBV24-1 to TRBJ2-1; no definite D call. The V and J ends lost 4 bases and 6 bases respectively, with 6 bases between them. The germline V gene encodes CDR1 KGHDR and CDR2 SFDVKD. The length of the CDR3 is 12 residues. CDR3 nucleotide sequence: TGTGCCACCAGTGACTTAACCAATGAGCAGTTCTTC. Translating gives CATSDLTNEQFF.

V is TRBV2 and J is TRBJ2-6, with D unresolved. The CDR3 sequence is 14 residues long. The germline gives CDR1 SNHLY, CDR2 FYNNEI. With 2 bases removed from V and 2 bases from J, the gap between germline ends came to 4 bases. CDR3 region: CASSERTGANVLTF. In nucleotides, the CDR3 is TGTGCCAGCAGTGAAAGAACTGGGGCCAACGTCCTGACTTTC.

V is TRBV30 and J is TRBJ2-5; 12 nucleotides agree with TRBD1. V dropped 0 bases and J dropped 2; count of bases not matched to a gene: 10. CDR1 and CDR2 from the germline V gene are GTSNPN and SVGIG (reference sequence). The CDR3 contains 18 residues. The CDR3: CAWSVMGQGALNQETQYF. The CDR3 nucleotides are TGTGCCTGGAGTGTAATGGGACAGGGGGCTCTAAATCAAGAGACCCAGTACTTC.

This chain connects TRBV7-9 to TRBJ2-2; no reliable D call. CDR1 SEHNR and CDR2 FQNEAQ come from the germline V gene (reference sequence). There are 13 residues in the CDR3. V lost 1 base to trimming and J lost 6 bases, with 6 bases between them. The CDR3 nucleotides are TGTGCCAGCAGCTTAGAGGCCCCCGGGGAGCTGTTTTTT. Its protein product is CASSLEAPGELFF.

This chain joins TRBV3-1 and TRBJ2-2; D is unclear. V was shortened by 1 base and J by 4 bases, with 7 bases between the two germline ends. There are 14 residues in the CDR3. From germline, CDR1 is LGHDT and CDR2 YNNKEL (reference sequence). CDR3 residues: CASSQASATGELFF. Written as DNA, the CDR3 is TGTGCCAGCAGCCAAGCCAGTGCCACCGGGGAGCTGTTTTTT.

V is TRBV3-1 and J is TRBJ2-5; TRBD2 is a possible D gene (6 bases). Germline V lookup: CDR1 LGHDT, CDR2 YNNKEL (reference sequence). This CDR3 has 16 amino acids. Trimming took 5 bases from V and 4 from J, leaving 20 bases between them. This CDR3 reads CASSKRLVDIRETQYF. For the CDR3, the DNA is TGTGCCAGCAGCAAGAGACTAGTAGATATCCGAGAGACCCAGTACTTC.

V and J are TRBV27 and TRBJ2-7, with 8 bases matching TRBD1. After removal of 3 bases from V and 1 base from J, the junction contained 5 bases not matched to a gene. CDR1 and CDR2 from the germline V gene are MNHEY and SMNVEV (reference sequence). The CDR3 consists of 15 residues. The CDR3 DNA sequence: TGTGCCAGCAGTTTGGGCAGGGGGCTATCCTACGAGCAGTACTTC. Its translation: CASSLGRGLSYEQYF.

The CDR3 protein is CASSLVQGRGNNEQFF. The CDR3 DNA is TGTGCCAGCAGCTTGGTTCAGGGGCGAGGGAACAATGAGCAGTTCTTC. The chain has TRBV7-6 and TRBJ2-1; D possibly corresponds to TRBD1 (6 bases). Per the germline V gene, CDR1 is SGHVS and CDR2 is FNYEAQ. The CDR3 covers 16 residues. The germline V and J ends were trimmed by 3 bases and 5 bases, with 17 bases remaining between them.

V and J are TRBV5-1 and TRBJ2-2; D possibly corresponds to TRBD2 (6 bases). CDR3 size: 15 residues. The germline CDR1 and CDR2 sequences are SGHRS and YFSETQ. Trimming cost V 2 bases and J 7 bases, with 15 bases left between them. The chain's CDR3 is CASSFGGTGGGELFF. In DNA, the CDR3 is TGCGCCAGCAGCTTCGGCGGCACCGGGGGCGGGGAGCTGTTTTTT.

This sequence joins TRBV28 and TRBJ1-1; D not resolved. The V and J ends lost 7 bases and 4 bases respectively, with 10 bases between them. The germline V gene encodes CDR1 MDHEN and CDR2 SYDVKM. This CDR3 is built from 12 residues. In DNA form, the CDR3 reads TGTGCCAGCAAGGGCCTGTTCACTGAAGCTTTCTTT. Amino acid sequence: CASKGLFTEAFF.

V and J are TRBV6-5 and TRBJ1-2, with a possible D match to TRBD1 (5 bases). CDR1 and CDR2 from the germline V gene are MNHEY and SVGAGI. CDR3 size: 16 residues. Trimming took off 0 bases at V and 1 base at J, with 12 bases between the two ends. The CDR3 reads CASSYSIGGVNYGYTF. The CDR3 bases are TGTGCCAGCAGTTACTCGATTGGGGGAGTTAACTATGGCTACACCTTC.

The rearrangement joins TRBV2 to TRBJ2-2; 9 bases fit TRBD2. This CDR3 contains 15 residues. Trimming cost V 6 bases and J 6 bases; bases outside gene matches: 8. The germline V gene has CDR1 SNHLY and CDR2 FYNNEI. In nucleotides, the CDR3 is TGTGCCAGCAGGAGGGTTAGCGGGAGCCCCGGGGAGCTGTTTTTT. It specifies CASRRVSGSPGELFF. Together with reference TRBV2 and TRBJ2-2, the CDR3 gives the full variable domain: EPEVTQTPSHQVTQMGQEVILRCVPISNHLYFYWYRQILGQKVEFLVSFYNNEISEKSEIFDDQFSVERPDGSNFTLKIRSTKLEDSAMYFCASRRVSGSPGELFFGEGSRLTVL.

The chain combines TRBV20-1 with TRBJ2-7; 10 positions match TRBD1. V lost 6 bases to trimming and J lost 7 bases; unmatched junction nucleotides: 15. Germline CDR1 DFQATT, CDR2 SNEGSKA (reference sequence). There are 15 residues in the CDR3. In DNA, the CDR3 is TGCAGTGCCGCCTCCGGAGGGACAGGGGCTTTGGAGCAGTACTTC. Its translation: CSAASGGTGALEQYF.

The V call is TRBV11-2, the J call TRBJ2-1; 8 bases are shared with TRBD2. The CDR3 runs 16 residues. With 6 bases clipped from V and 1 base from J, the junction kept 8 bases outside the gene matches. Germline loops: CDR1 SGHAT, CDR2 FQNNGV. CDR3 residues: CASRLKLAASYNEQFF. CDR3 DNA sequence: TGTGCCAGCAGACTCAAACTAGCGGCATCCTACAATGAGCAGTTCTTC.